This T cell receptor (beta chain) was recovered during a study of blood T cell repertoires in COVID-19. Study-wide context: Both acute and convalescent COVID-19 samples were obtained from the United States, Italy and Spain. The analysed material was cDNA or gDNA that came from T cells, B-cell-depleted T cells, or PBMCs.

The CDR3 has 18 residues. V shed 0 bases and J 0 bases; nucleotides not matched to a gene: 6. Germline V gene data show CDR1 as SGHVS and CDR2 as FQNEAQ. Original methodology: By means of reference gene primer amplification, nucleated cell counts were estimated. Sequenced by immunoSEQ multiplex PCR; TCRdb stores in-frame clones only, minus some. The V and J calls and clone size are taken from that table; D and trimming were inferred from the DNA. The profile shows fewer than 120,000 clones, approximately 79% of them singletons. The TCR was taken from a woman of 80 years or more with active or convalescent COVID-19. Input material: peripheral blood. The chain couples TRBV7-8 to TRBJ2-3; 10 bases map to TRBD2. The CDR3 is CASSLALGLAESTDTQYF. The CDR3 nucleotides are TGTGCCAGCAGCTTAGCCCTCGGACTAGCGGAAAGCACAGATACGCAGTATTTT.